This TCR beta chain was sequenced during a study of blood T cells in healthy people across ages. This clonotype was seen a few times. The junction had 7 bases not matched to a gene; V was cut back by 0 bases and J by 4 bases. CDR3 length equals 15 residues. The germline gives CDR1 DFQATT, CDR2 SNEGSKA (reference sequence). Together with a sample-barcoded 5' primer, a J-beta primer mix was included in a second PCR lasting roughly 6 to 12 cycles. Every molecule of cDNA carried a tag from a template-switch adaptor with 12 random nucleotides. Each CDR3 protein gets one entry after TCRdb re-called the 5' RACE reads with MiXCR. The data show approximately 1.5 million distinct CDR3 sequences, about 35% seen once. Per individual sample, total RNA of at least 6 micrograms was extracted.

The TCR comes from a woman younger than 45 in good health. The sample taken for sequencing was blood. This chain joins TRBV20-1 and TRBJ2-7; 9 bases align to TRBD2. CDR3 DNA sequence: TGCAGTGCTAGAGACGCGTTAGCGGGGGAATACGAGCAGTACTTC. This translates into CSARDALAGEYEQYF.